This entry lists 3 T cell receptor beta chains sequenced from one sample in a study of T cells in women clearing cervical HPV infection. Generated by immunoSEQ multiplex PCR, the TCRdb table keeps only in-frame clones and is missing some. The listing records 20,000 to 25,000 clones. What was sequenced was blood buffy coat. The receptors were gathered from a woman between 18 and 70 years old with a cervical HPV16 infection that either progressed to CIN3+ or cleared (not recorded which).

CDR3 sequence reads: CASSLSNRGGSPLHF. The covered CDR3 bases are TGTGCCAGCAGCTTAAGCAACAGGGGTGGTTCACCC. This chain uses TRBV7-2 with TRBJ1-6; 7 positions agree with TRBD1. The read terminates 3 residues before the CDR3 end, so the remaining end is supplied by the germline J gene. V shed 2 bases and J 9 bases; nucleotides not matched to a gene: 7. Germline lookup yields CDR1 SGHTA and CDR2 FQGNSA. The CDR3 has 15 residues.

To note about this clone: The read ends 3 residues shy of where the CDR3 ends; the end is completed using the germline J gene. This chain joins TRBV15 and TRBJ2-7, with 7 nucleotides matching TRBD1. V lost 5 bases, J lost 1 base, and 8 bases stayed unmatched. Germline V gives CDR1 LNHNV, CDR2 YYDKDF (reference sequence). The CDR3 is 15 residues long. The CDR3 loop reads CATSVDRDGSYEQYF. The sequenced CDR3 bases are TGTGCCACCAGCGTAGACAGGGATGGGTCCTACGAG.

The covered CDR3 bases are TGCAGTGCTAGAGGACTGGGGACTAGCGGGAACCAAGAGACC. Translated: CSARGLGTSGNQET. The entire CDR3 protein reads CSARGLGTSGNQETQYF. The J gene is TRBJ2-5, the V gene TRBV20-1; 13 bases agree with TRBD2. The CDR3 extends 3 residues past the end of the read, so its final part is completed from the germline J gene. This CDR3 region has 17 residues. Germline trimming cut 1 base from V and 0 bases from J; bases unmatched to any gene: 5. Looked up from germline, CDR1 is DFQATT and CDR2 is SNEGSKA (reference sequence).